These T cell receptor beta chains were read from a single sample in a study of shared clonotypes between healthy human individuals. Assay used: immunoSEQ multiplex PCR; TCRdb lists only in-frame clones, some missing. The data contain 2 million to 2.5 million clones, 85% to 95% of them seen just once; the ten biggest clones take up 0.3% to 0.45%. Sequencing was performed on naive CD4+ T cells from PBMCs. The receptors were gathered from a man aged 18 to 29 in good health. Some clones in this sample may be carry-over from other donors' samples. Both conserved end residues are part of each CDR3. Each record gives: V gene, J gene, CDR3 protein.

V: TRBV5-4
J: TRBJ1-2
CDR3: CASSLGGHRMSYGYTF

V: TRBV6-1
J: TRBJ1-2
CDR3: CASSGLGGQGAQSYGYTF

V: TRBV18
J: TRBJ2-3
CDR3: CASSRGRGVDTQYF

V: TRBV6-5
J: TRBJ2-7
CDR3: CASSQDISSYEQYF

V: TRBV27
J: TRBJ1-2
CDR3: CASSLNSGAWGYTF

V: TRBV6-5
J: TRBJ1-4
CDR3: CASSYSRLASDEKLFF

V: TRBV29-1
J: TRBJ2-7
CDR3: CSATGTASYEQYF

V: TRBV6-1
J: TRBJ2-5
CDR3: CASSVRRPSLRTGEETQYF

V: TRBV5-1
J: TRBJ1-1
CDR3: CASSLAGSVNTEAFF

V: TRBV9
J: TRBJ1-4
CDR3: CASSVGGSWNEKLFF

V: TRBV18
J: TRBJ2-3
CDR3: CASSRRRGTDTQYF

V: TRBV9
J: TRBJ1-1
CDR3: CASGKGSATEAFF

V: TRBV18
J: TRBJ1-5
CDR3: CASSPGSGVTQPQHF

V: TRBV28
J: TRBJ2-7
CDR3: CASSFGGTPGYEQYF

V: TRBV28
J: TRBJ1-3
CDR3: CASYRAPGNTIYF

V: TRBV7-2
J: TRBJ2-2
CDR3: CASSLVGPGELFF